This record looks at one TCR beta chain sequence and its context. The antigen remains unidentified. Data came from immunoSEQ multiplex PCR; TCRdb stores just in-frame clones and leaves some out. The table includes around 93,000 clones, 85% detected once. The trim removed 3 bases at V and 3 bases at J, leaving 2 bases unmatched. CDR1 is SGHTS and CDR2 is YDEGEE in the germline V gene. CDR3 size: 13 residues. The entry originates in a study of cytomegalovirus exposure and HLA in healthy donors. General study findings and limits: CMV antigen specificity of a few CMV-associated chains was confirmed in vitro. The study flagged around 160 TCR beta chains as cytomegalovirus-associated.

The donors were part of the validation cohort, which consisted of over a hundred subjects and was separate from the first cohort of hundreds of subjects. The TCR originated in a man aged 18-30 years in good health and CMV-seropositive. The J gene is TRBJ1-2, the V gene TRBV5-8, with 7 bases fitting TRBD1. Sequencing used PBMCs. The CDR3: CASSYQGDYGYTF. The CDR3 DNA reads as TGTGCCAGCAGCTACCAGGGGGACTATGGCTACACCTTC. The full variable domain, in which reference TRBV5-8 and TRBJ1-2 provide the parts outside the CDR3, is EAGVTQSPTHLIKTRGQQATLRCSPISGHTSVYWYQQALGLGLQFLLWYDEGEERNRGNFPPRFSGRQFPNYSSELNVNALELEDSALYLCASSYQGDYGYTFGSGTRLTVV.